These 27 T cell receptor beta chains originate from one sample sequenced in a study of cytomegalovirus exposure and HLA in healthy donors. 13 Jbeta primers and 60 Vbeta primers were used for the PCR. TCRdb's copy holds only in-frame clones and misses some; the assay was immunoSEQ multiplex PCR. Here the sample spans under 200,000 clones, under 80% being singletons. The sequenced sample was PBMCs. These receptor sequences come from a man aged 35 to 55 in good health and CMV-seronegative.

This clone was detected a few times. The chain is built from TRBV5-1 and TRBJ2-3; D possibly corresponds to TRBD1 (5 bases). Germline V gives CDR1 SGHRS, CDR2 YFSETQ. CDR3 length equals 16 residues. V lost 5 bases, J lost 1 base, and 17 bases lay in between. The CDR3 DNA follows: TGCGCCAGCAGTTTCCAAGGGGTGAGTGGCACAGATACGCAGTATTTT. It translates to CASSFQGVSGTDTQYF.

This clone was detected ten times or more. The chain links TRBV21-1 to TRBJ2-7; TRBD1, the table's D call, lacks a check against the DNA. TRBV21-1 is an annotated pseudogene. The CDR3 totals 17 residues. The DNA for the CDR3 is TGTGCCAGCAGCAATCCGCCGAGGACAGGGCTTAGCGACGAGCAGTACTTC. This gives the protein CASSNPPRTGLSDEQYF.

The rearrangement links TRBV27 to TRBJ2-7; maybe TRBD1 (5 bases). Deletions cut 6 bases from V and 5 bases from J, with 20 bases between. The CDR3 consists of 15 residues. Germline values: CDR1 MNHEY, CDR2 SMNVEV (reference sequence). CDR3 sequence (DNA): TGTGCCAGCAGACCCAACAGGCTAATGGGGAACGAGCAGTACTTC. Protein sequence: CASRPNRLMGNEQYF.

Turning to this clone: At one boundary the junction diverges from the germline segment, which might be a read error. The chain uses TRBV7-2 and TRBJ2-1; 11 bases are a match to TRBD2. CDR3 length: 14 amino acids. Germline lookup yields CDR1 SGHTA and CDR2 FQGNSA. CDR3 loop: CASSLSGGDIARLF. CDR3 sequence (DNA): TGTGCCAGCAGCCTTAGCGGGGGGGATATTGCTCGGCTCTTC.

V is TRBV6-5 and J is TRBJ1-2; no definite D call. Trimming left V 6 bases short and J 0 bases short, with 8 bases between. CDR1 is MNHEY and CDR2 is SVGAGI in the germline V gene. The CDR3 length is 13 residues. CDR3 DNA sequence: TGTGCCAGCAGCCGCGGGACTAACTATGGCTACACCTTC. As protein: CASSRGTNYGYTF.

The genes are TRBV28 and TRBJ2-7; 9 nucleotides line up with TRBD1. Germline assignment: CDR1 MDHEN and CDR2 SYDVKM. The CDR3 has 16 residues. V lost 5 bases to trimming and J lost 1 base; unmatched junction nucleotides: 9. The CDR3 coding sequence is TGTGCCAGCAGTCAGCCAGGACAGGGGAGGTCCTACGAGCAGTACTTC. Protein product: CASSQPGQGRSYEQYF.

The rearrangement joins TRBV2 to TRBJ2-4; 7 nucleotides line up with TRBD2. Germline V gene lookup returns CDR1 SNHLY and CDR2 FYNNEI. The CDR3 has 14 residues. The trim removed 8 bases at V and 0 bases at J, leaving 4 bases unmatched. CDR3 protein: CASGGEGAKNIQYF. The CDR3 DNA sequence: TGTGCCAGCGGGGGGGAGGGAGCCAAAAACATTCAGTACTTC.

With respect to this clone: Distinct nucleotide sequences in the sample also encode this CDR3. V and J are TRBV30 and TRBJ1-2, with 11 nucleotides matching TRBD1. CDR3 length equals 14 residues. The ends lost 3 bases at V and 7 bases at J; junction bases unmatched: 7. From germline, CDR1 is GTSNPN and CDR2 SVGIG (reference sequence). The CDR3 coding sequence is TGTGCCTGGAGCCCCGGACAGGGGGCGCGTGGCTACACCTTC. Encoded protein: CAWSPGQGARGYTF.

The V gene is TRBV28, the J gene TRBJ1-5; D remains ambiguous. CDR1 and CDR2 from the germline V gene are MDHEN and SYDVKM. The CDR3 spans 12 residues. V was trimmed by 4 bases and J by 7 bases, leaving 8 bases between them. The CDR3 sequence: CASSSHNQPQHF. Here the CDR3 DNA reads TGTGCCAGCAGTTCCCACAACCAGCCCCAGCATTTT. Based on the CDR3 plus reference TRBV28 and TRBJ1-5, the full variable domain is DVKVTQSSRYLVKRTGEKVFLECVQDMDHENMFWYRQDPGLGLRLIYFSYDVKMKEKGDIPEGYSVSREKKERFSLILESASTNQTSMYLCASSSHNQPQHFGDGTRLSIL.

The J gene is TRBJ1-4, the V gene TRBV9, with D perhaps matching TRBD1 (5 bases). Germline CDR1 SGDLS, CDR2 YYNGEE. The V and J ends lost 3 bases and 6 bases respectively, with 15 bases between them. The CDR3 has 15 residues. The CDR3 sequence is CASSGQSPDHEKLFF. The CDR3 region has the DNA TGTGCCAGCAGCGGACAGTCTCCGGATCATGAAAAACTGTTTTTT. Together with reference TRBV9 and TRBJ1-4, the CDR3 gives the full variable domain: DSGVTQTPKHLITATGQRVTLRCSPRSGDLSVYWYQQSLDQGLQFLIQYYNGEERAKGNILERFSAQQFPDLHSELNLSSLELGDSALYFCASSGQSPDHEKLFFGSGTQLSVL.

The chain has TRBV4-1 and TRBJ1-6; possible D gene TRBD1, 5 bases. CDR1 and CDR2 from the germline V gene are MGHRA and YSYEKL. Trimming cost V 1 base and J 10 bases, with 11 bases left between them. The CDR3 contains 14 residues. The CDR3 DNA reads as TGCGCCAGCAGCCAAGTTTCAGGGTACTCACCCCTCCACTTT. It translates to CASSQVSGYSPLHF.

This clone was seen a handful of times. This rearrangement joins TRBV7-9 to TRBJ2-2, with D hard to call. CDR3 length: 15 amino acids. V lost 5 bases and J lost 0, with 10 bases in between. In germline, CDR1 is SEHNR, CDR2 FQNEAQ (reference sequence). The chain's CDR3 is CASSPDTPNTGELFF. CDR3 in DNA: TGTGCCAGCAGCCCCGACACCCCGAACACCGGGGAGCTGTTTTTT.

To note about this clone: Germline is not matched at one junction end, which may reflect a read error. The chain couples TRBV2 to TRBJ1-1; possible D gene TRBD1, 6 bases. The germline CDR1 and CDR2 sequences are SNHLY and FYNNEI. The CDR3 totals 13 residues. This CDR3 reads CASSADRIATRNF. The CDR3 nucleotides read TGTGCCAGCAGCGCAGACAGGATTGCCACCCGAAACTTT.

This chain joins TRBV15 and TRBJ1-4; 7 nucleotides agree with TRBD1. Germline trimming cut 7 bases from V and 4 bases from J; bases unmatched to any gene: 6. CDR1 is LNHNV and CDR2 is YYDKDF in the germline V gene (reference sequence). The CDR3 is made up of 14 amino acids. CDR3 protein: CATKGQHNNEKLFF. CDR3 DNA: TGTGCCACCAAGGGACAGCACAATAATGAAAAACTGTTTTTT.

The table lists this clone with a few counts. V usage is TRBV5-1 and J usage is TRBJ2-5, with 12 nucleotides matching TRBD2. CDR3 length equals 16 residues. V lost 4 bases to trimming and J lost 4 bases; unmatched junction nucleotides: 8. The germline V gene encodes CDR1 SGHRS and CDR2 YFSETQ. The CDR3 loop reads CASSQTSGGVGETQYF. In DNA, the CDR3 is TGCGCCAGCAGCCAGACTAGCGGGGGAGTGGGAGAGACCCAGTACTTC.

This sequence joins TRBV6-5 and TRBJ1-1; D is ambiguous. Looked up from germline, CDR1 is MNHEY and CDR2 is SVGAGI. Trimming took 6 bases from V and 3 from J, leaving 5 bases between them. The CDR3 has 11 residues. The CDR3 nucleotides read TGTGCCAGCAGGGCAGACACTGAAGCTTTCTTT. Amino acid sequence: CASRADTEAFF.

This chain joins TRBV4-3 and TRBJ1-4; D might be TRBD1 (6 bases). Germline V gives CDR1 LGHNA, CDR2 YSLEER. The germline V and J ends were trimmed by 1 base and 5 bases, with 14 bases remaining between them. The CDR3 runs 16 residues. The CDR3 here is CASSQGIGTLNEKLFF. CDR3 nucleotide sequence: TGCGCCAGCAGCCAAGGGATCGGGACACTAAATGAAAAACTGTTTTTT.

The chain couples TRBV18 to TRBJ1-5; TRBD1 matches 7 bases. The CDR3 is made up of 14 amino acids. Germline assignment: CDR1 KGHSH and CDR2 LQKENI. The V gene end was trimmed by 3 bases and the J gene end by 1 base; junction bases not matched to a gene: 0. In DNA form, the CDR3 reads TGTGCCAGCTCACCGGGACAGAGCAATCAGCCCCAGCATTTT. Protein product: CASSPGQSNQPQHF.

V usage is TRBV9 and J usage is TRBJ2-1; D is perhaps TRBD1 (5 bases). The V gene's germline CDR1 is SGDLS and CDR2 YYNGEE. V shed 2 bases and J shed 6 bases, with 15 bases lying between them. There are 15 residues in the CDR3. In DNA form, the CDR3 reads TGTGCCAGCAGCGTTTTAGACAGTGAAGCCAATGAGCAGTTCTTC. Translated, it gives CASSVLDSEANEQFF.

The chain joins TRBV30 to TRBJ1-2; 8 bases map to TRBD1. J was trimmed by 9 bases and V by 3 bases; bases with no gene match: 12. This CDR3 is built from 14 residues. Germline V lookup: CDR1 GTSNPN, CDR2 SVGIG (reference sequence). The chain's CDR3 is CAWRPSAGGVSYTF. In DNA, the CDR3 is TGTGCCTGGAGACCGAGTGCAGGGGGCGTTAGCTACACCTTC.

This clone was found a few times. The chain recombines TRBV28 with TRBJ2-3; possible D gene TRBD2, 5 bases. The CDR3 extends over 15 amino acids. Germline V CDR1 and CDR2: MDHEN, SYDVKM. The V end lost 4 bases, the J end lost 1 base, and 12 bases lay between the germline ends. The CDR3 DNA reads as TGTGCCAGCAGTTCCGGACTGTTCGGCACAGATACGCAGTATTTT. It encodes CASSSGLFGTDTQYF.

The CDR3 loop reads CASTGTGRYGYTF. The CDR3 region has the DNA TGTGCCAGCACCGGGACAGGGAGGTATGGCTACACCTTC. This sequence joins TRBV2 and TRBJ1-2; 9 positions match TRBD1. Germline trimming cut 7 bases from V and 5 bases from J; bases unmatched to any gene: 5. CDR1 is SNHLY and CDR2 is FYNNEI in the germline V gene. The CDR3 contains 13 residues.

CDR3 sequence: CASRTGPGELFF. CDR3 nucleotide sequence: TGTGCCAGCAGGACAGGGCCCGGGGAGCTGTTTTTT. The rearrangement joins TRBV2 to TRBJ2-2, with 7 bases identical to TRBD1. CDR3 size: 12 residues. The ends lost 6 bases at V and 6 bases at J; junction bases unmatched: 1. The germline CDR1 and CDR2 sequences are SNHLY and FYNNEI.

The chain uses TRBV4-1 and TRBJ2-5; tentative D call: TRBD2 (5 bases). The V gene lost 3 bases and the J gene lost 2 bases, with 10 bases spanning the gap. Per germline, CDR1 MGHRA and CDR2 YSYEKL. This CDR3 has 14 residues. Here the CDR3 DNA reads TGCGCCAGCAGCCACAATCCGGGACAAGAGACCCAGTACTTC. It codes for CASSHNPGQETQYF.

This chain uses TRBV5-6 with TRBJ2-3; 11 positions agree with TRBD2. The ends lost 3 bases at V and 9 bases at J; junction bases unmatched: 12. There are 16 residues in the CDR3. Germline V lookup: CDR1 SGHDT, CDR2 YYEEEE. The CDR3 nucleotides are TGTGCCAGCAGCTCCTTAGCGGGGGGGCCTCTCGGGACGCAGTATTTT. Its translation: CASSSLAGGPLGTQYF. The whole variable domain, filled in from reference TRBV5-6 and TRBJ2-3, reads DAGVTQSPTHLIKTRGQQVTLRCSPKSGHDTVSWYQQALGQGPQFIFQYYEEEERQRGNFPDRFSGHQFPNYSSELNVNALLLGDSALYLCASSSLAGGPLGTQYFGPGTRLTVL.

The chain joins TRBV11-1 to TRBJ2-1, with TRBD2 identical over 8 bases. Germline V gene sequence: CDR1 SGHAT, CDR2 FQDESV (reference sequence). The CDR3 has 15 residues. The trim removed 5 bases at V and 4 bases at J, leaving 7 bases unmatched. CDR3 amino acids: CASSPRAGGYNEQFF. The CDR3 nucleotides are TGTGCCAGCAGCCCCCGGGCGGGAGGTTACAATGAGCAGTTCTTC. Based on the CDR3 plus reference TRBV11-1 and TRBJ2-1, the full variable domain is EAEVAQSPRYKITEKSQAVAFWCDPISGHATLYWYRQILGQGPELLVQFQDESVVDDSQLPKDRFSAERLKGVDSTLKIQPAELGDSAMYLCASSPRAGGYNEQFFGPGTRLTVL.

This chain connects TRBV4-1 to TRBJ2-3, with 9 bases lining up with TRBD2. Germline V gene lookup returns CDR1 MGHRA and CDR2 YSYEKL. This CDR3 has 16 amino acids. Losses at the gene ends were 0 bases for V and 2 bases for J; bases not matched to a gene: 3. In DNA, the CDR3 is TGCGCCAGCAGCCAAGAGACTAGCGGATTCACAGATACGCAGTATTTT. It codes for CASSQETSGFTDTQYF.